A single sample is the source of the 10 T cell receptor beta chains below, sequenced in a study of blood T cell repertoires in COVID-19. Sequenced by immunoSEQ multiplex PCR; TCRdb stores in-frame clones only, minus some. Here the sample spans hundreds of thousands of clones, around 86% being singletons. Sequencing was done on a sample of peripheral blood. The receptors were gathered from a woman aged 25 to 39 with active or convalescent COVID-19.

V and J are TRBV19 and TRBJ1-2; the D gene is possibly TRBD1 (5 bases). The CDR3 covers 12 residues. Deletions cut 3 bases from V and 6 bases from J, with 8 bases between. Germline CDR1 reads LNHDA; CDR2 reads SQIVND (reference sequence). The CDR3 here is CASSMGLNGYTF. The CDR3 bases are TGTGCCAGTAGTATGGGACTTAATGGCTACACCTTC.

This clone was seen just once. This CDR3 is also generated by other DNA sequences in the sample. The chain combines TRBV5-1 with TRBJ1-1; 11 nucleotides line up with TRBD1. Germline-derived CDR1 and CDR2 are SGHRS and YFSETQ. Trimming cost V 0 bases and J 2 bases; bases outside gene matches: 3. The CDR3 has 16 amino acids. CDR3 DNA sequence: TGCGCCAGCAGCTTGGAGGGGACAGGGGGAAACACTGAAGCTTTCTTT. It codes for CASSLEGTGGNTEAFF.

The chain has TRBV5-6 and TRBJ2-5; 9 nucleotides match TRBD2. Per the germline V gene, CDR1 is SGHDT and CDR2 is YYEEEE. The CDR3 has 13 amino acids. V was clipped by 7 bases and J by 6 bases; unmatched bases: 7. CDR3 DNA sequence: TGTGCCAGCCACGAGCGGGGGGCGAAGACCCAGTACTTC. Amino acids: CASHERGAKTQYF.

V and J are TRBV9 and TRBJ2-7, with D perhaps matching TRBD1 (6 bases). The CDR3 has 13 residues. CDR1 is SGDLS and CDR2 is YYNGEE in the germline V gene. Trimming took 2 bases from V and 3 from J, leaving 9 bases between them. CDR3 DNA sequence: TGTGCCAGCAGCGTGGACAGAGACTACGAGCAGTACTTC. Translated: CASSVDRDYEQYF.

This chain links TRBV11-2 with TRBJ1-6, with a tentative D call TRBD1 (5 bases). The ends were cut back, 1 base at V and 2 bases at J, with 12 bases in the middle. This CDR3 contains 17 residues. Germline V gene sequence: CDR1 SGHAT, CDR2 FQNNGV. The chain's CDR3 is CASSLGSGGAYNSPLHF. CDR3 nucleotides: TGTGCCAGCAGCTTAGGTTCGGGGGGAGCCTATAATTCACCCCTCCACTTT.

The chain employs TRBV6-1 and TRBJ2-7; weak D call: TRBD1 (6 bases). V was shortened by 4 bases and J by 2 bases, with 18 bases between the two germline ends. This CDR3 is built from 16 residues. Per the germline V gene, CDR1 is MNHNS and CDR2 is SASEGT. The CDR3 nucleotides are TGTGCCAGCAGTGTATCCGGGACACAAGCCGCCTACGAGCAGTACTTC. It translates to CASSVSGTQAAYEQYF.

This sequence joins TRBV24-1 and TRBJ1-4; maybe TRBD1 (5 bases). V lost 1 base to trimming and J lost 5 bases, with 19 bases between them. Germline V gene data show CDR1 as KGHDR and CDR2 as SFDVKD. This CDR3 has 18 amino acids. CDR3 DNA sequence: TGTGCCACCAGTGATTTAGTCGGGCGGGGGTTCCGAAATGAAAAACTGTTTTTT. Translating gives CATSDLVGRGFRNEKLFF.

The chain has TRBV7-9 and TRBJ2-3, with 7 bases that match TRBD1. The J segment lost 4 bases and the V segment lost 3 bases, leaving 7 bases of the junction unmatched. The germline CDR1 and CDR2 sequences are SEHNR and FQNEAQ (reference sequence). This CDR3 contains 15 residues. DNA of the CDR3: TGTGCCAGCAGCTTGAGACAGGGTTATTCAGATACGCAGTATTTT. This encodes CASSLRQGYSDTQYF.

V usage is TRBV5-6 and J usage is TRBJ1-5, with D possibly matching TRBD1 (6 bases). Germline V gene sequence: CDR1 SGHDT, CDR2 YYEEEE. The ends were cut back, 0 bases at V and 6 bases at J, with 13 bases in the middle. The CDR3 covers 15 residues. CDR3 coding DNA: TGTGCCAGCAGCTTGGCCGGGCAGGGGAGTCAGCCCCAGCATTTT. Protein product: CASSLAGQGSQPQHF.

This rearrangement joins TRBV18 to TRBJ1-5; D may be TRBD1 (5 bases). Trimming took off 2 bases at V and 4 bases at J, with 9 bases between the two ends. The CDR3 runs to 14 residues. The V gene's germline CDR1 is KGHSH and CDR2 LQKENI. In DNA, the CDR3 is TGTGCCAGCTCACCAGAGGAGGGGAATCAGCCCCAGCATTTT. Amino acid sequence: CASSPEEGNQPQHF.